These 21 T cell receptor beta chains were sequenced from one sample in a study of OX40 agonist ivuxolimab in advanced cancers. This table comes from immunoSEQ multiplex PCR, and its TCRdb copy is limited to in-frame clones, with some not included. Seen here are roughly 26,000 clones, 88% observed once, and the top ten hold 22%. Sequenced here: CD4+ or CD8+ T cells sorted from blood, sampled in a trial of the OX40 agonist ivuxolimab. These receptors all come from an adult with an advanced solid tumor such as melanoma, head and neck, liver or kidney cancer.

The sample holds a few counts of this clone. The V call is TRBV6-1, the J call TRBJ1-1; maybe TRBD1 (6 bases). Per the germline V gene, CDR1 is MNHNS and CDR2 is SASEGT. V was pared by 1 base and J by 4 bases, with 19 bases between. This CDR3 contains 17 residues. CDR3 sequence (DNA): TGTGCCAGCAGTGAAGAGGGGGGGGGAGGGGCGAGCACTGAAGCTTTCTTT. Translation gives CASSEEGGGGASTEAFF.

The chain employs TRBV7-9 and TRBJ1-3, with D unresolved. CDR3 length: 14 amino acids. V lost 7 bases to trimming and J lost 1 base, with 11 bases between them. CDR1 and CDR2 (germline): SEHNR, FQNEAQ (reference sequence). CDR3 in DNA: TGTGCCAGCACTCTGGCGGATTCTGGAAACACCATATATTTT. Protein: CASTLADSGNTIYF.

Comments on this clone: The same CDR3 is also encoded by other DNA sequences in this sample. The V call is TRBV29-1, the J call TRBJ2-7; D call uncertain. CDR1 and CDR2 (germline): SQVTM, ANQGSEA. V lost 4 bases to trimming and J lost 7 bases, with 14 bases between them. The CDR3 spans 12 residues. The CDR3 bases are TGCAGCGTTGGCCCATACCTATATGAGCAGTACTTC. Translating it yields CSVGPYLYEQYF.

V usage is TRBV5-4 and J usage is TRBJ2-2; 11 bases are shared with TRBD2. The CDR3 consists of 19 residues. Trimming removed 4 bases from V and 0 bases from J; junction bases left unmatched: 11. Germline V gene sequence: CDR1 SGHNT, CDR2 YYREEE (reference sequence). CDR3 DNA sequence: TGTGCCAGCAGCACCTTAACTAGCGGGGGAATCGCGAACACCGGGGAGCTGTTTTTT. Its translation is CASSTLTSGGIANTGELFF.

This clone was detected once. V gene TRBV27 combines with J gene TRBJ2-1; no firm D call. Trimming stripped 6 bases from V and 5 bases from J, with 11 bases between. CDR3 length: 13 residues. Germline lookup yields CDR1 MNHEY and CDR2 SMNVEV (reference sequence). The CDR3 DNA reads TGTGCCAGCAGAGCGACAACCCACAATGAGCAGTTCTTC. This encodes CASRATTHNEQFF.

This clone was recorded a few times. This chain uses TRBV9 with TRBJ1-3; D is ambiguous. Germline assignment: CDR1 SGDLS and CDR2 YYNGEE. The CDR3 spans 11 residues. Trimming removed 4 bases at V and 3 bases at J, with 2 bases between. In DNA form, the CDR3 reads TGTGCCAGCAGCTTTGGAAACACCATATATTTT. It codes for CASSFGNTIYF. The whole variable domain, filled in from reference TRBV9 and TRBJ1-3, reads DSGVTQTPKHLITATGQRVTLRCSPRSGDLSVYWYQQSLDQGLQFLIQYYNGEERAKGNILERFSAQQFPDLHSELNLSSLELGDSALYFCASSFGNTIYFGEGSWLTVV.

This chain's CDR3 is CAYNQGQGDSEQYF. CDR3 nucleotide sequence: TGTGCCTACAATCAAGGACAGGGGGATTCCGAGCAGTACTTC. V gene TRBV30 combines with J gene TRBJ2-7; 10 nucleotides align to TRBD1. The CDR3 has 14 residues. The germline V gene has CDR1 GTSNPN and CDR2 SVGIG (reference sequence). Unmatched junction bases numbered 12, after V lost 7 bases and J lost 6 bases.

This clone was counted between two and nine times. The chain couples TRBV7-9 to TRBJ2-1; TRBD2 matches 11 bases. Germline CDR1 and CDR2: SEHNR and FQNEAQ (reference sequence). J was trimmed by 6 bases and V by 5 bases; bases with no gene match: 15. The CDR3 loop spans 18 amino acids. The CDR3 is CASSPPVASGGPGNEQFF. The CDR3 region has the DNA TGTGCCAGCAGCCCGCCCGTGGCTAGCGGGGGGCCGGGCAATGAGCAGTTCTTC.

The chain joins TRBV2 to TRBJ2-3; TRBD1 matches at 8 bases. The CDR3 length is 14 residues. V gave up 3 bases and J gave up 5 bases; unmatched junction bases: 4. Germline V CDR1 and CDR2: SNHLY, FYNNEI. The CDR3: CASSEDRVLDTQYF. Here the CDR3 DNA reads TGTGCCAGCAGTGAGGACAGGGTTTTAGATACGCAGTATTTT.

This clone was picked up a small number of times. The rearrangement uses TRBV6-6 and TRBJ1-5; D is ambiguous. CDR1 and CDR2 from the germline V gene are MNHNY and SVGAGI (reference sequence). There are 13 residues in the CDR3. Trimming removed 7 bases from V and 4 bases from J, with 11 bases in between. CDR3 DNA: TGTGCCAGCACCCTAGAGAGGAATCAGCCCCAGCATTTT. Residues: CASTLERNQPQHF.

V is TRBV5-8 and J is TRBJ2-3; 7 nucleotides agree with TRBD1. The length of the CDR3 is 14 residues. Per germline, CDR1 SGHTS and CDR2 YDEGEE. Trimming cost V 2 bases and J 5 bases; bases outside gene matches: 5. The CDR3 region has the DNA TGTGCCAGCAGCTTCGACAGGGAGAAAGATACGCAGTATTTT. Its protein is CASSFDREKDTQYF. The full variable domain, completed using reference TRBV5-8 and TRBJ2-3, is EAGVTQSPTHLIKTRGQQATLRCSPISGHTSVYWYQQALGLGLQFLLWYDEGEERNRGNFPPRFSGRQFPNYSSELNVNALELEDSALYLCASSFDREKDTQYFGPGTRLTVL.

The chain combines TRBV5-8 with TRBJ1-2; D is perhaps TRBD1 (6 bases). The germline gives CDR1 SGHTS, CDR2 YDEGEE. Trimming took off 9 bases at V and 5 bases at J, with 17 bases between the two ends. The CDR3 length is 13 residues. The CDR3 DNA follows: TGTGCCACCCTTATGACAGGATGGTATGGCTACACCTTC. Encoded protein: CATLMTGWYGYTF.

V and J are TRBV27 and TRBJ2-1, with 9 bases matching TRBD2. The CDR3 runs to 15 residues. From germline, CDR1 is MNHEY and CDR2 SMNVEV (reference sequence). With V trimmed by 2 bases and J by 7 bases, 6 bases remained unmatched. In DNA form, the CDR3 reads TGTGCCAGCAGTTTAGTGGCGGGGGGGCGGAATGAGCAGTTCTTC. Translation: CASSLVAGGRNEQFF.

The chain has TRBV27 and TRBJ2-3; 8 nucleotides align to TRBD2. With V trimmed by 0 bases and J by 5 bases, 4 bases remained unmatched. This CDR3 comprises 15 residues. Looked up from germline, CDR1 is MNHEY and CDR2 is SMNVEV (reference sequence). In DNA form, the CDR3 reads TGTGCCAGCAGTTTATCTGAGGCGGGGGGAGATACGCAGTATTTT. This codes for CASSLSEAGGDTQYF.

The chain employs TRBV7-6 and TRBJ1-5, with D tentatively TRBD1 (6 bases). Germline V gives CDR1 SGHVS, CDR2 FNYEAQ. The V gene lost 6 bases and the J gene lost 7 bases, with 16 bases spanning the gap. CDR3 size: 14 residues. Here the CDR3 reads CASRPTGIGQPQHF. The DNA for the CDR3 is TGTGCCAGCAGGCCTACAGGGATCGGACAGCCCCAGCATTTT.

This chain links TRBV5-4 with TRBJ2-2, with a weak D call TRBD1 (6 bases). From germline, CDR1 is SGHNT and CDR2 YYREEE (reference sequence). The CDR3 runs to 16 residues. The V end was cut by 3 bases, the J end by 6 bases, with 18 bases between. The CDR3 reads CASSSVDKGGAGELFF. DNA of the CDR3: TGTGCCAGCAGCTCCGTCGACAAAGGGGGAGCCGGGGAGCTGTTTTTT.

V usage is TRBV5-6 and J usage is TRBJ2-5; D gene unclear. Trimming stripped 0 bases from V and 6 bases from J, with 3 bases between. Germline CDR1 reads SGHDT; CDR2 reads YYEEEE. CDR3 size: 11 residues. The CDR3 is CASSLGQTQYF. The CDR3 nucleotides read TGTGCCAGCAGCTTGGGTCAGACCCAGTACTTC.

The rearrangement uses TRBV7-9 and TRBJ2-2; TRBD1 aligns across 11 bases. The CDR3 totals 19 residues. The germline V gene has CDR1 SEHNR and CDR2 FQNEAQ (reference sequence). Losses at the gene ends were 5 bases for V and 6 bases for J; bases not matched to a gene: 17. The CDR3 bases are TGTGCCAGCAGCCACGGACAGGGGGCAGAAACGGTGACAGCCGGGGAGCTGTTTTTT. Translating it yields CASSHGQGAETVTAGELFF.

The V and J genes are TRBV14 and TRBJ2-3, with D hard to call. The germline V gene encodes CDR1 SGHDN and CDR2 FVKESK. The CDR3 sequence is 15 residues long. V gave up 1 base and J gave up 0 bases, with 8 bases separating them. CDR3: CASSQAETSTDTQYF. The CDR3 coding sequence is TGTGCCAGCAGCCAAGCGGAGACTAGCACAGATACGCAGTATTTT.

This rearrangement joins TRBV19 to TRBJ2-2; a weak D match, TRBD2 (5 bases). The V end lost 5 bases, the J end lost 0 bases, and 16 bases lay between the germline ends. Per germline, CDR1 LNHDA and CDR2 SQIVND (reference sequence). The CDR3 is made up of 17 amino acids. Written as DNA, the CDR3 is TGTGCCAGTAGTCCTAGAGCGGTATTCGCGAACACCGGGGAGCTGTTTTTT. This encodes CASSPRAVFANTGELFF.

Concerning this clone itself: The junction does not match germline at one end; this may be a read error. The CDR3 protein is CASREDTQYF. For the CDR3, the DNA is TGTGCCAGCAGGGAAGATACGCAGTATTTT. The V gene is TRBV2, the J gene TRBJ2-3; D gene uncertain. CDR3 length: 10 amino acids. Germline CDR1 reads SNHLY; CDR2 reads FYNNEI.